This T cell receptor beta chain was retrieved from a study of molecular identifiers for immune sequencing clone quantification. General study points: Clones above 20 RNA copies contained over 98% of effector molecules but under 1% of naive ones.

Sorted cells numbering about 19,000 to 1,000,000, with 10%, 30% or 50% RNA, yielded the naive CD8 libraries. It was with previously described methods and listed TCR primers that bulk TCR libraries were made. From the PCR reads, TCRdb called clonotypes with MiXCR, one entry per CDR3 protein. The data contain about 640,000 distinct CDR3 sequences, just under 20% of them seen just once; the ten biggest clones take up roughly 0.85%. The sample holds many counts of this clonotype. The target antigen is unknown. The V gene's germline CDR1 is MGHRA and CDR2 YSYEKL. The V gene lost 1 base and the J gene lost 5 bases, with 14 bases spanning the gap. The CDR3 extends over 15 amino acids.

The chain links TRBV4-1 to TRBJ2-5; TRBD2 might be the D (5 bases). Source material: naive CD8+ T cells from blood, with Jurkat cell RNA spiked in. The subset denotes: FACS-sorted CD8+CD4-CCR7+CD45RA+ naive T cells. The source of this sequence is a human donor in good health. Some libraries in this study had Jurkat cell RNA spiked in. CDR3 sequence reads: CASSQAGNSLETQYF. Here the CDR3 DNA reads TGCGCCAGCAGCCAAGCCGGGAATAGTCTGGAGACCCAGTACTTC.